This T cell receptor (beta chain) derives from a study of technical replicates of blood from several donors. The V gene lost 7 bases and the J gene lost 6 bases, with 11 bases spanning the gap. CDR3 length: 12 residues. Germline assignment: CDR1 ENHRY and CDR2 SYGVKD. Generated by immunoSEQ multiplex PCR, the TCRdb table keeps only in-frame clones and is missing some. The sample lists about 76,000 clones; roughly 90% were seen once. Sequences were obtained from T cells isolated from PBMCs. This sequence joins TRBV10-3 and TRBJ2-3, with D maybe TRBD2 (6 bases). This receptor was taken from a human donor in good health. Here the CDR3 reads CAIIGAGDTQYF. The CDR3 nucleotides read TGTGCCATCATCGGGGCGGGGGATACGCAGTATTTT.